Presented here are 4 T cell receptor beta chains from one specimen sequenced in a study of T cells in Graves' hyperthyroidism and ophthalmopathy. Amplification of TCR beta CDR3 regions was performed using RNA transcripts as template. Primed by the HTBI set, a first-round RT-PCR was run on the TCR CDR3. One entry per CDR3 protein results from TCRdb running MiXCR on the multiplex PCR reads. The table records around 600,000 distinct CDR3 sequences, roughly 15% of them present only once. The specimen sequenced was blood. The source of these receptors is a woman aged 45-59 years with Graves' ophthalmopathy.

There are many counts of this clonotype. This sequence joins TRBV27 and TRBJ1-5; TRBD1 aligns across 9 bases. The germline gives CDR1 MNHEY, CDR2 SMNVEV (reference sequence). V trimming: 1 base; J trimming: 3 bases; junction bases outside the gene matches: 13. The CDR3 sequence is 19 residues long. The CDR3 coding sequence is TGTGCCAGCAGTTTATTGTACCTCCCGGGACAGGGTTCCAATCAGCCCCAGCATTTT. It translates to CASSLLYLPGQGSNQPQHF.

The table lists this clonotype with many counts. The rearrangement joins TRBV28 to TRBJ2-7, with 13 bases identical to TRBD2. This CDR3 spans 14 amino acids. CDR1 and CDR2 (germline): MDHEN, SYDVKM. The junction had 4 bases not matched to a gene; V was cut back by 6 bases and J by 5 bases. The CDR3 here is CASSYGLAGDEQYF. The DNA of the CDR3 is TGTGCCAGCAGCTACGGACTAGCGGGAGACGAGCAGTACTTC. Full variable domain (outside the CDR3, taken from reference TRBV28 and TRBJ2-7): DVKVTQSSRYLVKRTGEKVFLECVQDMDHENMFWYRQDPGLGLRLIYFSYDVKMKEKGDIPEGYSVSREKKERFSLILESASTNQTSMYLCASSYGLAGDEQYFGPGTRLTVT.

There are a few counts of this clonotype. It may be a read error: a sequence one base away is much more abundant. This chain links TRBV5-6 with TRBJ1-1, with a weak D call TRBD1 (5 bases). The V gene's germline CDR1 is SGHDT and CDR2 YYEEEE. There are 14 residues in the CDR3. In DNA, the CDR3 is TGTGCCAGCAGCTTGCTACGGGGGAACACTGAATCTTTCTTT. Its protein product is CASSLLRGNTESFF. Variable domain in full (rest from reference TRBV5-6 and TRBJ1-1): DAGVTQSPTHLIKTRGQQVTLRCSPKSGHDTVSWYQQALGQGPQFIFQYYEEEERQRGNFPDRFSGHQFPNYSSELNVNALLLGDSALYLCASSLLRGNTESFFGQGTRLTVV.

Many counts were recorded for this clonotype. The chain is built from TRBV7-2 and TRBJ2-7; 10 bases agree with TRBD2. The CDR3 has 15 residues. The germline gives CDR1 SGHTA, CDR2 FQGNSA. The ends lost 4 bases at V and 7 bases at J; junction bases unmatched: 10. The CDR3 loop is CASSSIAGGLREQYF. Here the CDR3 DNA reads TGTGCCAGCAGCTCCATAGCGGGAGGCTTGCGGGAGCAGTACTTC.